This T cell receptor beta chain was sequenced in a study of patients and donors after allogeneic stem cell transplantation. Germline V gives CDR1 WSHSY, CDR2 SAAADI. The CDR3 loop spans 13 amino acids. V gave up 9 bases and J gave up 9 bases; unmatched junction bases: 8. Each CDR3 protein is one row after TCRdb ran MiXCR on the RT-PCR reads. Among about 410,000 distinct CDR3 sequences listed, 16% were seen once. The sequencing input was blood, either unsorted or a sorted T cell fraction (not recorded which). This sequence joins TRBV10-2 and TRBJ2-1; TRBD2 matches at 10 bases. The clonotype was recovered from a human donor who was either an allogeneic HSCT recipient or a stem cell or donor lymphocyte infusion donor (not recorded which). It is not recorded whose cells these are; they may come from a transplant donor. CDR3: CASSSGGASEQFF. CDR3 nucleotides: TGCGCCAGTTCCAGCGGGGGGGCCAGTGAGCAGTTCTTC.